Listed below are T cell receptor beta chains from one sample, sequenced in a study of cytomegalovirus exposure and HLA in healthy donors. Method: immunoSEQ multiplex PCR; TCRdb's copy keeps in-frame clones and lacks some. Of approximately 71,000 clones in the sample, roughly 78% were seen once. The sample comprised PBMCs. Every receptor here comes from a woman in her thirties or forties in good health and CMV-seropositive. Each CDR3 is given with its conserved first and last residue. Each record gives: D gene, clone size, CDR3 length, V gene, J gene, CDR3 DNA, CDR3 protein. The D gene is left open where the match is weak. The listing skips clone size in some rows; elsewhere it reads once, few, many or a size class.

d_call: .
clone_size: .
cdr3_length: 13
v_call: TRBV30
j_call: TRBJ1-5
cdr3_nt: TGTGCCTGGAGTGTTGGGAGCTGGAAGCCCCAGCATTTT
cdr3_aa: CAWSVGSWKPQHF

d_call: .
clone_size: few
cdr3_length: 17
v_call: TRBV5-1
j_call: TRBJ1-2
cdr3_nt: TGCGCCAGCAGCTTGGAGGAGGCCATTCTTTCACTAGATGGCTACACCTTC
cdr3_aa: CASSLEEAILSLDGYTF

d_call: .
clone_size: .
cdr3_length: 15
v_call: TRBV7-2
j_call: TRBJ2-2
cdr3_nt: TGTGCCAGCAGCGGACTGAGCGACGGGGCCGGGGAGCTGTTTTTT
cdr3_aa: CASSGLSDGAGELFF

d_call: .
clone_size: once
cdr3_length: 18
v_call: TRBV4-1
j_call: TRBJ2-4
cdr3_nt: TGCGCCAGCAGCCAAGGCGTCTTACTAAAGACGGCTAAAAACATTCAGTACTTC
cdr3_aa: CASSQGVLLKTAKNIQYF

d_call: .
clone_size: .
cdr3_length: 13
v_call: TRBV6-5
j_call: TRBJ2-7
cdr3_nt: TGTGCCAGCAGTTACGGACAATACTACGAGCAGTACTTC
cdr3_aa: CASSYGQYYEQYF

d_call: TRBD1
clone_size: .
cdr3_length: 14
v_call: TRBV29-1
j_call: TRBJ2-7
cdr3_nt: TGCAGCGCCATGCCAGGGGGCTCTTCCTACGAGCAGTACTTC
cdr3_aa: CSAMPGGSSYEQYF

d_call: TRBD1
clone_size: .
cdr3_length: 12
v_call: TRBV6-1
j_call: TRBJ1-2
cdr3_nt: TGTGCCAGCAGGGGGGACAGGTCAGGCTACACCTTC
cdr3_aa: CASRGDRSGYTF

d_call: .
clone_size: few
cdr3_length: 14
v_call: TRBV7-9
j_call: TRBJ1-6
cdr3_nt: TGTGCCAGCATTCTCTATCAGGGGAATTCACCCCTCCACTTT
cdr3_aa: CASILYQGNSPLHF

d_call: .
clone_size: few
cdr3_length: 18
v_call: TRBV15
j_call: TRBJ1-1
cdr3_nt: TGTGCCACCAGCTTATTTAAACCGGACTCCTTCCTCGACACTGAAGCTTTCTTT
cdr3_aa: CATSLFKPDSFLDTEAFF

d_call: .
clone_size: few
cdr3_length: 12
v_call: TRBV12-5
j_call: TRBJ2-1
cdr3_nt: TGTGCTAGTGGTTTGGTACAGGATGAGCAGTTCTTC
cdr3_aa: CASGLVQDEQFF

d_call: .
clone_size: .
cdr3_length: 15
v_call: TRBV5-8
j_call: TRBJ2-1
cdr3_nt: TGTGCCAGCAGCTTGGGAGCCCTCTCCTACAATGAGCAGTTCTTC
cdr3_aa: CASSLGALSYNEQFF

d_call: TRBD1
clone_size: once
cdr3_length: 12
v_call: TRBV5-4
j_call: TRBJ1-2
cdr3_nt: TGTGCCAGCAGCTTCGAGGACAGGGGCTACACCTTC
cdr3_aa: CASSFEDRGYTF

d_call: .
clone_size: .
cdr3_length: 17
v_call: TRBV5-5
j_call: TRBJ1-1
cdr3_nt: TGTGCCAGCAGCCTTGACAGTCCTGGGGCCCTGAACACTGAAGCTTTCTTT
cdr3_aa: CASSLDSPGALNTEAFF

d_call: .
clone_size: .
cdr3_length: 11
v_call: TRBV5-1
j_call: TRBJ2-7
cdr3_nt: TGCGCCAGCAGCTTGAGGGAGGAGCAGTACTTC
cdr3_aa: CASSLREEQYF

d_call: .
clone_size: once
cdr3_length: 14
v_call: TRBV19
j_call: TRBJ1-4
cdr3_nt: TGTGCCAGTAGACCTGCCGGTCGAGTCGAAAAACTGTTTTTT
cdr3_aa: CASRPAGRVEKLFF

d_call: .
clone_size: .
cdr3_length: 14
v_call: TRBV6-1
j_call: TRBJ1-2
cdr3_nt: TGTGCCAGCACCCCCTCGACAGGAATGTATGGCTACACCTTC
cdr3_aa: CASTPSTGMYGYTF

d_call: TRBD1
clone_size: .
cdr3_length: 15
v_call: TRBV7-9
j_call: TRBJ1-5
cdr3_nt: TGTGCCAGCAGCGGGGACAGGGACCCTTATCAGCCCCAGCATTTT
cdr3_aa: CASSGDRDPYQPQHF

d_call: .
clone_size: .
cdr3_length: 13
v_call: TRBV5-4
j_call: TRBJ2-7
cdr3_nt: TGTGCCAGCAGCTTCGGCAGCGATTACGAGCAGTACTTC
cdr3_aa: CASSFGSDYEQYF

d_call: TRBD1
clone_size: .
cdr3_length: 16
v_call: TRBV5-6
j_call: TRBJ2-1
cdr3_nt: TGTGCCAGCAGCTTGCCTCATGGACAGGGGAACAATGAGCAGTTCTTC
cdr3_aa: CASSLPHGQGNNEQFF

d_call: TRBD1
clone_size: few
cdr3_length: 14
v_call: TRBV5-1
j_call: TRBJ1-1
cdr3_nt: TGCGCCAGCAGCTTGGGCGGGACAGTATCTGAAGCTTTCTTT
cdr3_aa: CASSLGGTVSEAFF

d_call: TRBD1
clone_size: .
cdr3_length: 12
v_call: TRBV29-1
j_call: TRBJ1-2
cdr3_nt: TGCAGCGTCGGAGACAGGGTCTATGGCTACACCTTC
cdr3_aa: CSVGDRVYGYTF

d_call: TRBD1
clone_size: few
cdr3_length: 15
v_call: TRBV6-1
j_call: TRBJ2-7
cdr3_nt: TGTGCCAGCAGTGAAGGGACAGGGGGCGTTTACGAGCAGTACTTC
cdr3_aa: CASSEGTGGVYEQYF

d_call: TRBD1
clone_size: .
cdr3_length: 13
v_call: TRBV5-1
j_call: TRBJ1-4
cdr3_nt: TGCGCCAGCAGCGTGAGACAGGGGCAAAAACTGTTTTTT
cdr3_aa: CASSVRQGQKLFF

d_call: TRBD1
clone_size: .
cdr3_length: 15
v_call: TRBV6-1
j_call: TRBJ2-2
cdr3_nt: TGTGCCAGCAGTGAACGGGACAGGGGGCCCGGGGAGCTGTTTTTT
cdr3_aa: CASSERDRGPGELFF

d_call: .
clone_size: .
cdr3_length: 13
v_call: TRBV29-1
j_call: TRBJ1-1
cdr3_nt: TGCAGCTCGGGGGGAGTTTTGAACACTGAAGCTTTCTTT
cdr3_aa: CSSGGVLNTEAFF

d_call: TRBD2
clone_size: .
cdr3_length: 19
v_call: TRBV13
j_call: TRBJ2-3
cdr3_nt: TGTGCCAGCAGCCCCCTGACTAGCGGGGGGTATTATCGTACAGATACGCAGTATTTT
cdr3_aa: CASSPLTSGGYYRTDTQYF

d_call: .
clone_size: .
cdr3_length: 14
v_call: TRBV5-1
j_call: TRBJ2-5
cdr3_nt: TGCGCCAGCAGCTTGGGTGACAGAGCAGAGACCCAGTACTTC
cdr3_aa: CASSLGDRAETQYF

d_call: .
clone_size: .
cdr3_length: 12
v_call: TRBV7-3
j_call: TRBJ2-3
cdr3_nt: TGTGCCAGCAGCCCTATCACAGATACGCAGTATTTT
cdr3_aa: CASSPITDTQYF

d_call: TRBD1
clone_size: .
cdr3_length: 15
v_call: TRBV4-2
j_call: TRBJ1-5
cdr3_nt: TGTGCCAGCAGCCACCCCAGGGGGTTCAATCAGCCCCAGCATTTT
cdr3_aa: CASSHPRGFNQPQHF

d_call: TRBD2
clone_size: .
cdr3_length: 16
v_call: TRBV6-5
j_call: TRBJ2-4
cdr3_nt: TGTGCCAGCAGTTACTCGGGACTAGCGGGGAAAAACATTCAGTACTTC
cdr3_aa: CASSYSGLAGKNIQYF

d_call: TRBD2
clone_size: .
cdr3_length: 13
v_call: TRBV29-1
j_call: TRBJ2-1
cdr3_nt: TGCAGCACCCGGGAGGGGGGTCAAACTGAGCAGTTCTTC
cdr3_aa: CSTREGGQTEQFF

d_call: .
clone_size: .
cdr3_length: 12
v_call: TRBV5-4
j_call: TRBJ2-1
cdr3_nt: TGTGCCAGCAGCTTGGGAGGGAATGAGCAGTTCTTC
cdr3_aa: CASSLGGNEQFF

d_call: .
clone_size: .
cdr3_length: 15
v_call: TRBV6-4
j_call: TRBJ1-5
cdr3_nt: TGTGCCAGCAGTCTGACTATCTATAGCAATCAGCCCCAGCATTTT
cdr3_aa: CASSLTIYSNQPQHF

d_call: .
clone_size: few
cdr3_length: 15
v_call: TRBV9
j_call: TRBJ2-3
cdr3_nt: TGTGCCAGCGGCGCGAGGGGGGGCAACACAGATACGCAGTATTTT
cdr3_aa: CASGARGGNTDTQYF

d_call: .
clone_size: once
cdr3_length: 16
v_call: TRBV7-9
j_call: TRBJ2-3
cdr3_nt: TGTGCCAGCAGCCCTCAATCCAGTCGTAGCACAGATACGCAGTATTTT
cdr3_aa: CASSPQSSRSTDTQYF

d_call: TRBD1
clone_size: .
cdr3_length: 15
v_call: TRBV5-1
j_call: TRBJ2-5
cdr3_nt: TGCGCCAGCAGCTTGGTCGCACAGGGGGCAGAGACCCAGTACTTC
cdr3_aa: CASSLVAQGAETQYF

d_call: .
clone_size: .
cdr3_length: 16
v_call: TRBV5-4
j_call: TRBJ1-2
cdr3_nt: TGTGCCAGCAGCTTGCCGCTCAGGGGATCTAACTATGGCTACACCTTC
cdr3_aa: CASSLPLRGSNYGYTF

d_call: TRBD2
clone_size: .
cdr3_length: 18
v_call: TRBV11-2
j_call: TRBJ2-3
cdr3_nt: TGTGCCAGCAGCTTAACCTCTAGCGGGGGGCTCAACACAGATACGCAGTATTTT
cdr3_aa: CASSLTSSGGLNTDTQYF

d_call: TRBD1
clone_size: once
cdr3_length: 13
v_call: TRBV19
j_call: TRBJ2-2
cdr3_nt: TGTGCCAGTAGTATAACAGGGGCCGGGGAGCTGTTTTTT
cdr3_aa: CASSITGAGELFF

d_call: TRBD2
clone_size: .
cdr3_length: 16
v_call: TRBV7-3
j_call: TRBJ2-3
cdr3_nt: TGTGCCAGCAGCTTAATGGGCGGGGGGGCTGGAGATACGCAGTATTTT
cdr3_aa: CASSLMGGGAGDTQYF

d_call: TRBD1
clone_size: once
cdr3_length: 16
v_call: TRBV10-3
j_call: TRBJ1-2
cdr3_nt: TGTGCCTCGGCCGGGACAGGGGATTGGGTTTCCTATGGCTACACCTTC
cdr3_aa: CASAGTGDWVSYGYTF